Following are 14 T cell receptor beta chains from one sample sequenced in a study of OX40 agonist ivuxolimab in advanced cancers. Libraries came from the immunoSEQ multiplex PCR assay. Sourced from immuneACCESS, this table was stored by TCRdb with only in-frame sequences that have V and J called. A share of the clones is absent; for the studies checked, an unresolved V gene accounts for under half, and the remainder has no known explanation. This sample lists roughly 67,000 clones; roughly 86% were detected once. The ten most abundant clones make up less than 0.9% of the sample. Source: CD4+ or CD8+ T cells sorted from blood, taken in a trial of the OX40 agonist ivuxolimab. These receptors were collected from an adult with an advanced solid tumor such as melanoma, head and neck, liver or kidney cancer.

Comments on this clone: The junction and the germline gene differ at one end; a read error may be behind it. The sample holds other DNA sequences that translate to the same CDR3. The genes are TRBV14 and TRBJ1-1; D call uncertain. Germline assignment: CDR1 SGHDN and CDR2 FVKESK. There are 16 residues in the CDR3. In nucleotides, the CDR3 is TGTGCCAGCAGCCAAACGGCCCTGAGAATGAACACTGAGGCTTTCTTT. Protein product: CASSQTALRMNTEAFF.

The CDR3 loop reads CASSLTGDNGEQYF. CDR3 nucleotides: TGTGCCAGTAGTCTGACAGGGGACAACGGTGAGCAGTACTTC. V is TRBV19 and J is TRBJ2-7, with 8 bases fitting TRBD1. After removal of 5 bases from V and 7 bases from J, the junction contained 10 bases not matched to a gene. This CDR3 is 14 amino acids long. The germline CDR1 and CDR2 sequences are LNHDA and SQIVND (reference sequence).

V gene TRBV13 combines with J gene TRBJ2-1, with 8 bases matching TRBD2. V lost 3 bases to trimming and J lost 6 bases; unmatched junction nucleotides: 19. CDR1 and CDR2 (germline): PRHDT, FYEKMQ (reference sequence). This CDR3 has 19 amino acids. CDR3 residues: CASSFSQGGLVAGFNEQFF. CDR3 DNA: TGTGCCAGCAGCTTCTCGCAGGGCGGTTTAGTAGCGGGGTTCAATGAGCAGTTCTTC.

CDR3 in amino acids: CASSQGFGTHSYEQYF. The CDR3, as DNA: TGCGCCAGCAGCCAAGGTTTCGGGACTCACTCCTACGAGCAGTACTTC. V and J are TRBV4-1 and TRBJ2-7; a weak D match, TRBD2 (6 bases). The V gene lost 1 base and the J gene lost 0 bases, with 13 bases spanning the gap. The CDR3 extends over 16 amino acids. CDR1 MGHRA and CDR2 YSYEKL come from the germline V gene.

The chain couples TRBV5-4 to TRBJ2-1; 9 bases agree with TRBD2. After removal of 4 bases from V and 0 bases from J, the junction contained 2 bases not matched to a gene. The length of the CDR3 is 15 residues. Germline V CDR1 and CDR2: SGHNT, YYREEE (reference sequence). In DNA, the CDR3 is TGTGCCAGCAGCAGCGGGGGGAGCTCCTACAATGAGCAGTTCTTC. Protein sequence: CASSSGGSSYNEQFF.

The J gene is TRBJ2-1, the V gene TRBV7-2, with 12 nucleotides matching TRBD2. Germline V lookup: CDR1 SGHTA, CDR2 FQGNSA. With 5 bases clipped from V and 13 bases from J, the junction kept 6 bases outside the gene matches. The CDR3 is 13 residues long. The CDR3 here is CASSLGLAGSQFF. As DNA, the CDR3 is TGTGCCAGCAGCCTCGGACTAGCGGGAAGTCAGTTCTTC.

The rearrangement links TRBV7-8 to TRBJ2-5; the D gene is possibly TRBD1 (5 bases). Between the trimmed V and J ends, which lost 4 bases and 9 bases, there was a span of 18 bases. CDR3 length: 14 residues. Germline assignment: CDR1 SGHVS and CDR2 FQNEAQ. The CDR3 region has the DNA TGTGCCAGCAGCTCGACAGAATCCGAAACGGCCCAGTACTTC. The encoded protein is CASSSTESETAQYF.

This CDR3 reads CASSMGAGSAGELFF. The CDR3 DNA reads TGTGCCAGTAGTATGGGGGCAGGGTCGGCCGGGGAGCTGTTTTTT. The V call is TRBV19, the J call TRBJ2-2, with D possibly being TRBD1 (6 bases). Looked up from germline, CDR1 is LNHDA and CDR2 is SQIVND (reference sequence). The CDR3 is made up of 15 amino acids. Trimming stripped 3 bases from V and 6 bases from J, with 14 bases between.

The chain has TRBV14 and TRBJ1-1; no clear D. The CDR3 runs to 13 residues. V was cut by 7 bases and J by 5 bases, with 14 bases left in between. Germline V gene data show CDR1 as SGHDN and CDR2 as FVKESK. CDR3 DNA: TGTGCCAGCACCCCCGAGCTGGTGACTGAAGCTTTCTTT. Translating it yields CASTPELVTEAFF.

The chain employs TRBV10-3 and TRBJ2-1; D is possibly TRBD2 (6 bases). From germline, CDR1 is ENHRY and CDR2 SYGVKD. The ends were cut back, 6 bases at V and 9 bases at J, with 18 bases in the middle. The CDR3 extends over 14 amino acids. CDR3 amino acids: CAIRRLEGGGEQFF. The CDR3 coding sequence is TGTGCCATCAGGAGACTAGAAGGTGGTGGTGAGCAGTTCTTC.

J is TRBJ2-7 and V is TRBV11-1; 8 bases fit TRBD2. The CDR3 is 15 residues long. The junction had 8 bases not matched to a gene; V was cut back by 1 base and J by 6 bases. Germline V gives CDR1 SGHAT, CDR2 FQDESV (reference sequence). The CDR3 is CASSLDASGSFEQYF. The CDR3 region has the DNA TGTGCCAGCAGCTTAGACGCTAGCGGGTCGTTCGAGCAGTACTTC.

The chain carries TRBV1 and TRBJ2-5; TRBD2 is the table's D call, not checked against the DNA. TRBV1 is a pseudogene locus. CDR3 length: 16 residues. The CDR3 region is CTSSRIPNGDQETQYF. The CDR3, as DNA: TGCACCAGCAGCCGAATTCCGAACGGGGATCAAGAGACCCAGTACTTC.

The chain joins TRBV5-1 to TRBJ2-5, with 7 bases that match TRBD2. The J call is doubtful: the DNA matches TRBJ2-7 better. The germline gives CDR1 SGHRS, CDR2 YFSETQ. The CDR3 has 14 amino acids. CDR3 sequence reads: CASSASGTNYEQYF. The CDR3 nucleotides read TGCGCCAGCAGCGCCTCCGGGACTAACTACGAGCAGTACTTC.

Notes on this clone: An end of the junction does not agree with germline; a read error may underlie this. The genes are TRBV11-2 and TRBJ2-1; possibly TRBD1 or TRBD2 for D (6 bases each). The CDR3 totals 16 residues. CDR1 is SGHAT and CDR2 is FQNNGV in the germline V gene. DNA for the CDR3: TGTGCCAGCAGCTTAACACAGGGAGGCGCCTACAGTGAGCAGTTCTTC. It translates to CASSLTQGGAYSEQFF.